This TCR beta chain was sequenced during a study of shared clonotypes between healthy human individuals. Study context: Per donor, three plates held CD4 naive cells, three held CD4 memory, two held CD8 naive and one held CD8 memory.

Researchers partitioned CD4+ cells into CD45RA+ naive and CD45RA-negative memory subsets. V dropped 2 bases and J dropped 3 bases, with 5 bases sitting between them. The germline CDR1 and CDR2 sequences are SQVTM and ANQGSEA. The length of the CDR3 is 11 residues. About 33,000 T cell genomes (approximately 0.2 ug DNA) went into each sorted-subset replicate. TCRdb keeps only in-frame clones here, not all; method: immunoSEQ multiplex PCR. Of roughly 2.4 million clones in the sample, approximately 94% were seen once. Sequences were obtained from naive CD4+ T cells sorted from blood. Subset indicated: CD45RA+ positively selected. The source is a man aged 18 to 29 in good health. V usage is TRBV29-1 and J usage is TRBJ2-7, with D uncertain. The CDR3 loop reads CSVERNYEQYF. CDR3 DNA: TGCAGCGTTGAACGTAACTACGAGCAGTACTTC.